This TCR beta chain was captured in a study of human T cells and chemical hapten exposure. Study summary: The study sensitized with 2% DPC on a 2 cm by 2 cm patch of upper inner arm skin. Study results and caveats: The presence of alopecia in the donors means their immune response may differ from healthy people's.

Time point denoted: patch test 3, about 24 weeks after DPC sensitization. Described treatment: therapeutic diphenylcyclopropenone sensitization with weekly scalp DPC. Every patch test was put on after a blood sample was taken. For the library, individual cDNA molecules each received unique molecular identifiers. TCRdb independently ran MiXCR on the RACE reads; one entry per CDR3 protein. The sample lists about 190,000 distinct CDR3 sequences, around 25% occurring once. This clonotype was picked up a small number of times. Its specificity is not known. The specimen comprised whole blood, sampled in connection with sensitization to the hapten diphenylcyclopropenone (DPC). This receptor was identified in a woman aged 35 to 49 with alopecia areata. Some clones in this sample may be carry-over from other donors' samples.

CDR3 sequence (DNA): TGTGCCAGCAGTTTGCCAGGGAGCTCCTACGAGCAGTACTTC. Translation: CASSLPGSSYEQYF. The gene calls are TRBV6-2 or TRBV6-3 and TRBJ2-7; possibly TRBD1 or TRBD2 for D (5 bases each). Per the germline V gene, CDR1 is MNHEY and CDR2 is SVGEGT. Deletions cut 4 bases from V and 0 bases from J, with 10 bases between. The CDR3 contains 14 residues.